These 18 T cell receptor beta chains originate from one sample sequenced in a study of T cells in Graves' hyperthyroidism and ophthalmopathy. TCR beta CDR3 sequences were amplified from RNA transcripts. HTBI primers drove first-round RT-PCR of the TCR CDR3. TCRdb itself ran the multiplex PCR reads through MiXCR, one entry per CDR3 protein. The sample shows about 570,000 distinct CDR3 sequences, 40% to 55% of them seen only once. Specimen: peripheral blood or thyroid tissue (not recorded which). The receptors were gathered from an adult woman with Graves' disease, either hyperthyroidism or ophthalmopathy (not recorded which).

The rearrangement joins TRBV6-6 to TRBJ1-2, with 7 bases lining up with TRBD1. Germline V CDR1 and CDR2: MNHNY, SVGAGI (reference sequence). The J segment lost 5 bases and the V segment lost 5 bases, leaving 17 bases of the junction unmatched. The CDR3 loop spans 17 amino acids. The CDR3 sequence: CASSPTARGPQGYGYTF. The CDR3, as DNA: TGTGCCAGCAGTCCTACAGCTAGGGGGCCCCAGGGGTATGGCTACACCTTC.

This clonotype was seen at least ten times. The chain couples TRBV20-1 to TRBJ2-7, with D hard to call. The CDR3 is made up of 13 amino acids. Germline values: CDR1 DFQATT, CDR2 SNEGSKA (reference sequence). The V and J ends lost 6 bases and 2 bases respectively, with 14 bases between them. The CDR3, as DNA: TGCAGTGCCGTGGGCACCCTACCCTACGAGCAGTACTTC. Protein sequence: CSAVGTLPYEQYF.

This clonotype has at least ten counts. V and J are TRBV7-9 and TRBJ2-7; D is perhaps TRBD1 or TRBD2 (6 bases each). The germline V and J ends were trimmed by 6 bases and 4 bases, with 16 bases remaining between them. Germline values: CDR1 SEHNR, CDR2 FQNEAQ (reference sequence). CDR3 size: 14 residues. CDR3 in amino acids: CASRPAGGLYEQYF. CDR3 DNA sequence: TGTGCCAGCAGGCCCGCCGGGGGCCTTTACGAGCAGTACTTC. The whole variable domain, remainder taken from reference TRBV7-9 and TRBJ2-7, is DTGVSQNPRHKITKRGQNVTFRCDPISEHNRLYWYRQTLGQGPEFLTYFQNEAQLEKSRLLSDRFSAERPKGSFSTLEIQRTEQGDSAMYLCASRPAGGLYEQYFGPGTRLTVT.

The sample holds a few counts of this clonotype. The gene calls are TRBV28 and TRBJ1-5, with a possible D match to TRBD1 (5 bases). With 7 bases removed from V and 0 bases from J, the gap between germline ends came to 19 bases. Germline-derived CDR1 and CDR2 are MDHEN and SYDVKM. The CDR3 consists of 17 residues. CDR3 coding DNA: TGTGCCAGCACCGACTCCCCCTCGACAGATAGCAATCAGCCCCAGCATTTT. It yields the protein CASTDSPSTDSNQPQHF.

This clonotype was seen many times. CDR3 in amino acids: CATGTGTGVETQYF. DNA of the CDR3: TGTGCCACCGGCACCGGGACAGGGGTCGAGACCCAGTACTTC. The chain carries TRBV10-3 and TRBJ2-5; 10 bases line up with TRBD1. The germline gives CDR1 ENHRY, CDR2 SYGVKD. The CDR3 runs to 14 residues. Trimming cost V 10 bases and J 5 bases; bases outside gene matches: 10.

This clonotype has a count of ten or more. This chain connects TRBV6-1 to TRBJ2-5; TRBD1 aligns across 9 bases. This CDR3 has 15 residues. Trimming cost V 1 base and J 5 bases; bases outside gene matches: 5. Germline V CDR1 and CDR2: MNHNS, SASEGT. The DNA of the CDR3 is TGTGCCAGCAGTGAAGACGGGACAGGGCTGGAGACCCAGTACTTC. The encoded protein is CASSEDGTGLETQYF.

Notes on this clonotype: One base away lies a much larger clone, so this may be a sequencing read error. The chain is built from TRBV30 and TRBJ1-6; 8 positions agree with TRBD1. The CDR3 contains 14 residues. Germline CDR1 GTSNPN, CDR2 SVGIG (reference sequence). DNA for the CDR3: TGTGTCTGGAGTGCGGGACAGGACTATTCACCCCTCCACTTT. This translates into CVWSAGQDYSPLHF.

This clonotype has more than one count but fewer than ten. The CDR3 loop reads CAWSVGLREKLFF. The CDR3 coding sequence is TGTGCCTGGAGTGTGGGGCTCAGAGAAAAACTGTTTTTT. The V gene is TRBV30, the J gene TRBJ1-4; D might be TRBD1 (5 bases). The CDR3 runs 13 residues. From germline, CDR1 is GTSNPN and CDR2 SVGIG (reference sequence). V lost 0 bases and J 8 bases, leaving 10 bases between the germline ends.

This clonotype was seen many times. The rearrangement joins TRBV6-5 to TRBJ1-2; the D gene is possibly TRBD1 (6 bases). From germline, CDR1 is MNHEY and CDR2 SVGAGI. Trimming shortened V by 5 bases and J by 5 bases, and 9 bases separated the two germline ends. The CDR3 is 12 residues long. This chain's CDR3 is CASSTGQYGYTF. CDR3 nucleotide sequence: TGTGCCAGCAGTACAGGACAGTATGGCTACACCTTC.

This sequence joins TRBV29-1 and TRBJ1-3; 8 nucleotides match TRBD1. The germline V gene encodes CDR1 SQVTM and CDR2 ANQGSEA. After removal of 6 bases from V and 4 bases from J, the junction contained 5 bases not matched to a gene. CDR3 length: 13 amino acids. The CDR3 DNA reads TGCAGCGTAATGAGGACAGGGGGAAACACCATATATTTT. The encoded protein is CSVMRTGGNTIYF.

The chain recombines TRBV7-2 with TRBJ2-7, with 7 bases aligning to TRBD2. Losses at the gene ends were 5 bases for V and 2 bases for J; bases not matched to a gene: 6. Germline V CDR1 and CDR2: SGHTA, FQGNSA. CDR3 length equals 14 residues. This CDR3 reads CASSAGLLPYEQYF. CDR3 in DNA: TGTGCCAGCAGCGCGGGACTACTCCCCTACGAGCAGTACTTC.

This clonotype was detected many times. This chain links TRBV7-9 with TRBJ2-7; D uncertain. The CDR3 has 15 residues. Trimming pared 4 bases from V and 0 bases from J, leaving 13 bases between. Germline CDR1 SEHNR, CDR2 FQNEAQ (reference sequence). The CDR3 DNA reads TGTGCCAGCAGCTCCGCCCAACCAAGCTCCTACGAGCAGTACTTC. It translates to CASSSAQPSSYEQYF. The entire variable domain, with the rest obtained from reference TRBV7-9 and TRBJ2-7, is as follows: DTGVSQNPRHKITKRGQNVTFRCDPISEHNRLYWYRQTLGQGPEFLTYFQNEAQLEKSRLLSDRFSAERPKGSFSTLEIQRTEQGDSAMYLCASSSAQPSSYEQYFGPGTRLTVT.

Remarks on this clonotype: A single base separates this from a much larger clone, so it may be a read error. This likely comes from a read error, as the CDR3 has no conserved phenylalanine or tryptophan at its end. CDR3 sequence: CASSQVGGEAFL. DNA of the CDR3: TGTGCCAGCAGCCAAGTTGGAGGTGAAGCTTTCCTT. The rearrangement uses TRBV14 and TRBJ1-1; D uncertain. CDR3 length: 12 amino acids. The V and J ends lost 1 base and 7 bases respectively, with 7 bases between them. Germline values: CDR1 SGHDN, CDR2 FVKESK.

The count of this clonotype is one. This chain uses TRBV9 with TRBJ1-6; D gene uncertain. The CDR3 is 15 residues long. CDR1 is SGDLS and CDR2 is YYNGEE in the germline V gene. V was pared by 4 bases and J by 7 bases, with 15 bases between. The CDR3 region has the DNA TGTGCCAGCAGCCCTCGCCTAGCGGGGAATTCACCCCTCCACTTT. Translation gives CASSPRLAGNSPLHF.

This clonotype has at least ten counts. The CDR3 is CASSLRSSGGTGELFF. DNA of the CDR3: TGTGCCAGCAGCTTACGTTCTAGCGGGGGCACCGGGGAGCTGTTTTTT. The rearrangement joins TRBV7-8 to TRBJ2-2; TRBD2 matches at 10 bases. The CDR3 has 16 amino acids. Germline V gene data show CDR1 as SGHVS and CDR2 as FQNEAQ. V was clipped by 2 bases and J by 4 bases; unmatched bases: 4.

This chain uses TRBV19 with TRBJ1-5, with D unclear. CDR3 size: 10 residues. V was pared by 3 bases and J by 14 bases, with 8 bases between. CDR1 is LNHDA, CDR2 SQIVND, per germline (reference sequence). The CDR3 reads CASSISHEHF. Written as DNA, the CDR3 is TGTGCCAGTAGTATTAGCCACGAGCATTTT.

This clonotype was seen many times. V and J are TRBV7-2 and TRBJ2-5; TRBD1 aligns across 7 bases. The CDR3 has 16 amino acids. The V gene end was trimmed by 6 bases and the J gene end by 1 base; junction bases not matched to a gene: 11. Germline-derived CDR1 and CDR2 are SGHTA and FQGNSA. CDR3 sequence: CASRHEYRGPQETQYF. The CDR3 nucleotides are TGTGCCAGCAGACATGAATACAGGGGTCCCCAAGAGACCCAGTACTTC.

This chain joins TRBV11-1 and TRBJ2-5, with unresolved D. The CDR3 contains 15 residues. In germline, CDR1 is SGHAT, CDR2 FQDESV (reference sequence). The germline V and J ends were trimmed by 4 bases and 3 bases, with 15 bases remaining between them. The CDR3 DNA follows: TGTGCCAGCAGCTCACCCCGGGCAGACAAAGAGACCCAGTACTTC. Its protein is CASSSPRADKETQYF. The whole variable domain, remainder taken from reference TRBV11-1 and TRBJ2-5, is EAEVAQSPRYKITEKSQAVAFWCDPISGHATLYWYRQILGQGPELLVQFQDESVVDDSQLPKDRFSAERLKGVDSTLKIQPAELGDSAMYLCASSSPRADKETQYFGPGTRLLVL.